These 11 T cell receptor beta chains originate from one sample sequenced in a study of T cell repertoires in cytomegalovirus infection. TCRdb independently ran MiXCR on the reads; one entry per CDR3 protein. The sample lists approximately 770,000 distinct CDR3 sequences, about 28% occurring once. Which antigens these TCRs recognize remains unknown. The sample here was cultured CD8+ T cells from PBMCs, taken from culture after CMV antigen stimulation. These receptors came from a human donor in good health (CMV status not recorded). Some clones in this sample may be carry-over from other donors' samples.

This clonotype was recorded many times. The chain combines TRBV6-2 or TRBV6-3 with TRBJ2-3; 7 bases match TRBD1. Germline CDR1 MNHEY, CDR2 SVGEGT. This CDR3 region has 14 residues. The ends lost 2 bases at V and 4 bases at J; junction bases unmatched: 3. The CDR3 DNA reads as TGTGCCAGCAGTTACAGGGGGCCTCCAGATACGCAGTATTTT. Protein: CASSYRGPPDTQYF.

The chain couples TRBV4-1 to TRBJ2-3; unclear D gene. This CDR3 has 14 residues. V dropped 1 base and J dropped 2 bases, with 7 bases sitting between them. Germline CDR1 MGHRA, CDR2 YSYEKL. CDR3 sequence: CASSQAPHTDTQYF. CDR3 DNA sequence: TGCGCCAGCAGCCAAGCGCCGCACACAGATACGCAGTATTTT.

This chain uses TRBV2 with TRBJ2-1, with a weak D call TRBD2 (5 bases). The CDR3 length is 16 residues. V was cut by 3 bases and J by 6 bases, with 18 bases left in between. Germline CDR1 is SNHLY and CDR2 is FYNNEI. This chain's CDR3 is CASSERAGRRSNEQFF. CDR3 nucleotides: TGTGCCAGCAGTGAGAGGGCAGGCCGCCGATCCAATGAGCAGTTCTTC.

V is TRBV6-1 and J is TRBJ2-7; D remains unclear. CDR1 is MNHNS and CDR2 is SASEGT in the germline V gene. This CDR3 comprises 16 residues. Trimming took 0 bases from V and 2 from J, leaving 14 bases between them. The CDR3 is CASSEAEATITYEQYF. CDR3 sequence (DNA): TGTGCCAGCAGTGAAGCTGAGGCAACCATAACCTACGAGCAGTACTTC.

V and J are TRBV29-1 and TRBJ1-1; D is possibly TRBD1 (5 bases). Germline values: CDR1 SQVTM, CDR2 ANQGSEA. Trimming took off 7 bases at V and 10 bases at J, with 22 bases between the two ends. CDR3 length: 13 amino acids. The CDR3 is CSARSSGFFRAFF. CDR3 in DNA: TGCAGCGCCCGATCTTCAGGGTTCTTCCGAGCTTTCTTT.

V usage is TRBV29-1 and J usage is TRBJ2-7; 9 positions match TRBD1. In germline, CDR1 is SQVTM, CDR2 ANQGSEA. The CDR3 loop spans 13 amino acids. V shed 3 bases, J shed 2 bases, and the junction held 2 bases outside the gene matches. The CDR3 DNA reads TGCAGCGTTGAGGACAGGGGTACCTACGAGCAGTACTTC. It is translated as CSVEDRGTYEQYF.

At least ten counts were recorded for this clonotype. This CDR3 reads CASSPRGTGELFF. CDR3 coding DNA: TGTGCCAGCAGCCCCCGGGGCACCGGGGAGCTGTTTTTT. This rearrangement joins TRBV7-9 to TRBJ2-2; TRBD2 is a possible D gene (5 bases). Germline values: CDR1 SEHNR, CDR2 FQNEAQ (reference sequence). V lost 5 bases and J 4 bases, leaving 8 bases between the germline ends. The CDR3 is 13 amino acids.

The chain links TRBV6-1 to TRBJ1-6; a possible D gene is TRBD1 (5 bases). V was clipped by 9 bases and J by 6 bases, with 18 bases between them. The CDR3 covers 15 residues. Germline V gene lookup returns CDR1 MNHNS and CDR2 SASEGT. CDR3 loop: CARIQAGWSNSPLHF. CDR3 sequence (DNA): TGTGCCAGAATCCAGGCAGGGTGGTCTAATTCACCCCTCCACTTT.

The chain carries TRBV6-6 and TRBJ2-1; D uncertain. Trimming shortened V by 8 bases and J by 4 bases, and 9 bases separated the two germline ends. Germline V lookup: CDR1 MNHNY, CDR2 SVGAGI (reference sequence). This CDR3 is built from 12 residues. CDR3 sequence: CASALRYNEQFF. Written as DNA, the CDR3 is TGTGCCAGCGCCCTTAGGTACAATGAGCAGTTCTTC.

V gene TRBV9 combines with J gene TRBJ2-3; 10 nucleotides align to TRBD2. The germline gives CDR1 SGDLS, CDR2 YYNGEE. This CDR3 region has 16 residues. The junction had 7 bases not matched to a gene; V was cut back by 4 bases and J by 2 bases. This CDR3 is CASSPRSGGPTDTQYF. CDR3 DNA: TGTGCCAGCAGCCCACGTAGCGGGGGGCCCACAGATACGCAGTATTTT. Together with reference TRBV9 and TRBJ2-3, the CDR3 gives the full variable domain: DSGVTQTPKHLITATGQRVTLRCSPRSGDLSVYWYQQSLDQGLQFLIQYYNGEERAKGNILERFSAQQFPDLHSELNLSSLELGDSALYFCASSPRSGGPTDTQYFGPGTRLTVL.

The chain is built from TRBV19 and TRBJ2-5; TRBD2 is a possible D gene (5 bases). Germline-derived CDR1 and CDR2 are LNHDA and SQIVND (reference sequence). The CDR3 runs 16 residues. The V gene lost 6 bases and the J gene lost 5 bases, with 22 bases spanning the gap. CDR3 sequence: CASSNIQVPDWETQYF. The CDR3 nucleotides are TGTGCCAGTAGCAATATTCAAGTGCCGGACTGGGAGACCCAGTACTTC.